This TCR beta chain was identified in a study of cytomegalovirus exposure and HLA in healthy donors. Healthy bone marrow donors made up the donors. The study, taken as a whole, reports: Within an earlier analysis, most TCR beta V segments proved productive either about 87% or about 30% of the time. In a later analysis, CMV-associated beta chains were mostly HLA-associated, it appeared. Generally TCR sequences proved uncommon, though certain public TCRs appeared in numerous donors.

Primers: 60 Vbeta forward and 13 Jbeta reverse. Repertoires were generated with immunoSEQ multiplex PCR, while TCRdb's copy carries only in-frame clones and drops some. Among under 200,000 clones listed, 84% were seen once. This clone has a single count. The antigen is unknown. V lost 4 bases and J lost 4; bases outside the gene matches: 7. This CDR3 has 16 residues. Germline-derived CDR1 and CDR2 are MGHDK and SYGVNS. The clonotype comes from a man younger than 45 in good health and CMV-seronegative. The J gene is TRBJ2-2, the V gene TRBV25-1; 9 nucleotides agree with TRBD1. Sequences were obtained from PBMCs. The CDR3 loop reads CASSVYRGPGTGELFF. The CDR3, as DNA: TGTGCCAGCAGTGTTTACAGGGGGCCTGGCACCGGGGAGCTGTTTTTT.